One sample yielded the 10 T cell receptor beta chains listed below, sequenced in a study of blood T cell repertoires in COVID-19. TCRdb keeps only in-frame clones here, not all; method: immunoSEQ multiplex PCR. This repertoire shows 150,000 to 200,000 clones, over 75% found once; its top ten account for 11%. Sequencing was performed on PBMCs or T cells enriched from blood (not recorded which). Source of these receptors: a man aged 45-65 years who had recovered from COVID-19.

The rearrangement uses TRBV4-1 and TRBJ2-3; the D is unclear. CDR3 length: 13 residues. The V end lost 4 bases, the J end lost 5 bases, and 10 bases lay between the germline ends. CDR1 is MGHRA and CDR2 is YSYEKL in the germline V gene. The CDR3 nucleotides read TGCGCCAGCAGCCCCTCCCCGGTAGATACGCAGTATTTT. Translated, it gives CASSPSPVDTQYF.

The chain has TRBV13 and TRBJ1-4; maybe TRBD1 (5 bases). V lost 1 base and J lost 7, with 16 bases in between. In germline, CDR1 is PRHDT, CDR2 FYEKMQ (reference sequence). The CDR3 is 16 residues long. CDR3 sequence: CASSLVPGQGGEKLFF. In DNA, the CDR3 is TGTGCCAGCAGCTTAGTTCCTGGCCAGGGCGGTGAAAAACTGTTTTTT.

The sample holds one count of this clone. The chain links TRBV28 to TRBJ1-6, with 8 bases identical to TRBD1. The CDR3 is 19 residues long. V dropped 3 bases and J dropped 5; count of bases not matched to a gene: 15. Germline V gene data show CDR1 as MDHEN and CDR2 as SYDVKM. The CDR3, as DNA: TGTGCCAGCAGTTTTTGGGGGGTTCACAGGGGGAGTAATAATTCACCCCTCCACTTT. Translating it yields CASSFWGVHRGSNNSPLHF. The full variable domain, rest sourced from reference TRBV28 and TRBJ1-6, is DVKVTQSSRYLVKRTGEKVFLECVQDMDHENMFWYRQDPGLGLRLIYFSYDVKMKEKGDIPEGYSVSREKKERFSLILESASTNQTSMYLCASSFWGVHRGSNNSPLHFGNGTRLTVT.

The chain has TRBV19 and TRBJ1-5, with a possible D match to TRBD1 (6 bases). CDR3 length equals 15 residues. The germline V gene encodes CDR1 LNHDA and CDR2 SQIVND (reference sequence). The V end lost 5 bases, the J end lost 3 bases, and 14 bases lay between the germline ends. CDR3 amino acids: CASSPNREDNQPQHF. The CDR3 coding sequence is TGTGCCAGTAGTCCAAACAGGGAAGACAATCAGCCCCAGCATTTT.

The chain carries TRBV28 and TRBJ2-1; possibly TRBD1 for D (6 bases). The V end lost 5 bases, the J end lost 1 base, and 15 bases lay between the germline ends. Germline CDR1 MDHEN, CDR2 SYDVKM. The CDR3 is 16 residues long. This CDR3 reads CASSPYRAQSYNEQFF. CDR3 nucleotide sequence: TGTGCCAGCAGTCCCTACAGGGCCCAATCCTACAATGAGCAGTTCTTC.

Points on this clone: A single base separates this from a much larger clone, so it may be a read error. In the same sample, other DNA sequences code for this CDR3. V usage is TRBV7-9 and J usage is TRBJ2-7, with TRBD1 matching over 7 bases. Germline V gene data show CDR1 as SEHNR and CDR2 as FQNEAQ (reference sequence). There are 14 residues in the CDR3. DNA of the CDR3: TGTGCCAGCAGCTCGGGACAGCCTCCCTCCGAGCAATACTTC. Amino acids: CASSSGQPPSEQYF.

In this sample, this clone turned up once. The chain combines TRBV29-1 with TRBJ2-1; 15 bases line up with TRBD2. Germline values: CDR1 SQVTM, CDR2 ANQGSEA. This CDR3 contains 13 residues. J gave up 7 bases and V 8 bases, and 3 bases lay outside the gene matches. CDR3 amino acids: CSLGLAGGNEQFF. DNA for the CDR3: TGCAGCTTGGGACTAGCGGGAGGTAATGAGCAGTTCTTC.

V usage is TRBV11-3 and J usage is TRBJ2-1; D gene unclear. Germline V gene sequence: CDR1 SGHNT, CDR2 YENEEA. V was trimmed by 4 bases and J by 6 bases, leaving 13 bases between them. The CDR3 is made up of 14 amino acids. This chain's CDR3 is CASSSLARGNEQFF. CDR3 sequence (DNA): TGTGCCAGCAGCTCCTTAGCACGAGGCAATGAGCAGTTCTTC. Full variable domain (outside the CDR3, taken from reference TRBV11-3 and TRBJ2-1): EAGVVQSPRYKIIEKKQPVAFWCNPISGHNTLYWYLQNLGQGPELLIRYENEEAVDDSQLPKDRFSAERLKGVDSTLKIQPAELGDSAVYLCASSSLARGNEQFFGPGTRLTVL.

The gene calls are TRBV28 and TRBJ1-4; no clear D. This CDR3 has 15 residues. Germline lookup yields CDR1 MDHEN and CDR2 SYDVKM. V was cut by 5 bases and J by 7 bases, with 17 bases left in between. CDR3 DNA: TGTGCCAGCAGTATCATTGCAGCCCCGGGTGAAAAACTGTTTTTT. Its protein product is CASSIIAAPGEKLFF. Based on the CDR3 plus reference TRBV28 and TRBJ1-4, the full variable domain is DVKVTQSSRYLVKRTGEKVFLECVQDMDHENMFWYRQDPGLGLRLIYFSYDVKMKEKGDIPEGYSVSREKKERFSLILESASTNQTSMYLCASSIIAAPGEKLFFGSGTQLSVL.

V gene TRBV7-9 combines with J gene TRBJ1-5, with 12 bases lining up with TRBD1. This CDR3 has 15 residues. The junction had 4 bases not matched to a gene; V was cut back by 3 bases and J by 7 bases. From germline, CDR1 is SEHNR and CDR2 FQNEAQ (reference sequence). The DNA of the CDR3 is TGTGCCAGCAGCTTGGGACAGGGGGCAGGGCAGCCCCAGCATTTT. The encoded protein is CASSLGQGAGQPQHF.